Listed here is a single TCR beta chain. Its target is unknown. The source of the sample is a study of cytomegalovirus exposure and HLA in healthy donors. Whole-study results and caveats: Using a false discovery rate of 0.05, a later analysis showed that around 16,000 TCR beta sequences were associated with HLA alleles. While the bulk of TCR sequences proved rare, some public TCRs turned up in many donors. It was assumed in the presence/absence analyses that sequencing depth was roughly uniform across donors.

With 5 bases clipped from V and 11 bases from J, the junction kept 6 bases outside the gene matches. Germline lookup yields CDR1 LNHDA and CDR2 SQIVND (reference sequence). CDR3 length equals 12 residues. Both 60 Vbeta primers and 13 Jbeta primers went into the PCR. The table came from immunoSEQ multiplex PCR; TCRdb's copy has only in-frame clones and leaves some out. The table lists fewer than 150,000 clones, roughly 78% of them singletons. The rearrangement links TRBV19 to TRBJ1-5; 7 bases align to TRBD1. The TCR sequence derives from a man aged 25-45 years in good health. The sequenced sample was PBMCs. CDR3 sequence reads: CASSGRQGSQHF. As DNA, the CDR3 is TGTGCCAGTAGTGGCCGACAGGGTTCCCAGCATTTT.